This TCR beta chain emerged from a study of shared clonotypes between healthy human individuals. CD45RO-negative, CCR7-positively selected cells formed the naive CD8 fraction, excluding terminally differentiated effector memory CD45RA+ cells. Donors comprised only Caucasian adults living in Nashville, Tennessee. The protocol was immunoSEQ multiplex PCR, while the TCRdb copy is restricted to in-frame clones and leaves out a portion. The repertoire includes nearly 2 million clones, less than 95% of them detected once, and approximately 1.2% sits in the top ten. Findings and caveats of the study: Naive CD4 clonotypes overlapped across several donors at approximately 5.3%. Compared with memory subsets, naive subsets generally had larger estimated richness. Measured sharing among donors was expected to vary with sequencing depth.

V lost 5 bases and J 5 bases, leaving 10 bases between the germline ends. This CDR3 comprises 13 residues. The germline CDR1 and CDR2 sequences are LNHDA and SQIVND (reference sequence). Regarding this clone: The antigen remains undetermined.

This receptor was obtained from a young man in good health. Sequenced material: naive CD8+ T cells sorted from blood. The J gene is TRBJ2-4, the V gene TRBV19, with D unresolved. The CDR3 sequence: CASSLGPENIQYF. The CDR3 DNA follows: TGTGCCAGTAGTCTTGGTCCGGAAAACATTCAGTACTTC.